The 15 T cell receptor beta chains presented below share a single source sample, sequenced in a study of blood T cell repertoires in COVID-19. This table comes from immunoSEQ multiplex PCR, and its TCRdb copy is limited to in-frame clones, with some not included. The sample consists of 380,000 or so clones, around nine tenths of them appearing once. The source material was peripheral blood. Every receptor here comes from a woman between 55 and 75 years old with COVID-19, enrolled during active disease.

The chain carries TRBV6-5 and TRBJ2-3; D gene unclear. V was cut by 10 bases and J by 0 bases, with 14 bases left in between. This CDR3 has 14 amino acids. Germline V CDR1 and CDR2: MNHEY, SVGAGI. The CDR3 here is CATKNTASTDTQYF. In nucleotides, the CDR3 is TGTGCCACCAAAAACACAGCTAGCACAGATACGCAGTATTTT.

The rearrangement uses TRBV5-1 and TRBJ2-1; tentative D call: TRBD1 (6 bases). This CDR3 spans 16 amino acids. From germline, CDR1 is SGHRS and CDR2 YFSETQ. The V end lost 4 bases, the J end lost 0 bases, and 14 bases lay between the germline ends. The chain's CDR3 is CASSTVQGLSYNEQFF. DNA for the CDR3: TGCGCCAGCAGCACCGTACAGGGTCTCTCCTACAATGAGCAGTTCTTC. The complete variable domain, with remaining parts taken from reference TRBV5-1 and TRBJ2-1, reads KAGVTQTPRYLIKTRGQQVTLSCSPISGHRSVSWYQQTPGQGLQFLFEYFSETQRNKGNFPGRFSGRQFSNSRSEMNVSTLELGDSALYLCASSTVQGLSYNEQFFGPGTRLTVL.

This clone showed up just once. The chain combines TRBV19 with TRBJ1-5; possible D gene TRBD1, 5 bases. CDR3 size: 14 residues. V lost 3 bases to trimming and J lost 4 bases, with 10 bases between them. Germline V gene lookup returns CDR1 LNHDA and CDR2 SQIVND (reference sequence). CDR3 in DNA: TGTGCCAGTAGTATCATGGGGGGTAATCAGCCCCAGCATTTT. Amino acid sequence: CASSIMGGNQPQHF. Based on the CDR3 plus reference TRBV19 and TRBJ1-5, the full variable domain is DGGITQSPKYLFRKEGQNVTLSCEQNLNHDAMYWYRQDPGQGLRLIYYSQIVNDFQKGDIAEGYSVSREKKESFPLTVTSAQKNPTAFYLCASSIMGGNQPQHFGDGTRLSIL.

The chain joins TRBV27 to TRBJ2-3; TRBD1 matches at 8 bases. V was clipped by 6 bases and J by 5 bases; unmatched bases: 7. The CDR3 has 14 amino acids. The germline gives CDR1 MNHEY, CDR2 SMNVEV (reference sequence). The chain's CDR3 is CASRTDRVGDTQYF. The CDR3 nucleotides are TGTGCCAGCAGAACGGACAGGGTGGGAGATACGCAGTATTTT.

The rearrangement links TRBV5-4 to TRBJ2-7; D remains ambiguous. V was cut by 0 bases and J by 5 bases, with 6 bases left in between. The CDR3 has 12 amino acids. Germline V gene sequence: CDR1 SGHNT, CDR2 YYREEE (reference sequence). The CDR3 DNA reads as TGTGCCAGCAGCTTGGCTTTTAACGAGCAGTACTTC. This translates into CASSLAFNEQYF.

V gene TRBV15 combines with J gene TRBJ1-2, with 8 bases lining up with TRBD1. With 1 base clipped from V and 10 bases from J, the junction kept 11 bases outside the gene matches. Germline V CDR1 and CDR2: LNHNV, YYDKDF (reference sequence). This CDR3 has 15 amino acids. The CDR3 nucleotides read TGTGCCACCAGCAGAGCGATTCAGGGGGCAATTGACTACACCTTC. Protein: CATSRAIQGAIDYTF.

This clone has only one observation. Here the CDR3 reads CASRGGGTDTQYF. The CDR3 region has the DNA TGTGCCAGCAGGGGAGGGGGCACAGATACGCAGTATTTT. The chain has TRBV2 and TRBJ2-3; 7 bases map to TRBD2. The CDR3 runs 13 residues. J lost 1 base, V lost 6 bases, and 1 base had no gene match. Germline V gene sequence: CDR1 SNHLY, CDR2 FYNNEI.

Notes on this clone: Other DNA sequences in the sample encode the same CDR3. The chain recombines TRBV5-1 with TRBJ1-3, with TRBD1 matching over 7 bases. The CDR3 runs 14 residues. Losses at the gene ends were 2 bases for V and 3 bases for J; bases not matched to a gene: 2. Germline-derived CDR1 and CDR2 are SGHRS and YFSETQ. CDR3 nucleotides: TGCGCCAGCAGCTTCACAGGGGTTGGAAACACCATATATTTT. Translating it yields CASSFTGVGNTIYF.

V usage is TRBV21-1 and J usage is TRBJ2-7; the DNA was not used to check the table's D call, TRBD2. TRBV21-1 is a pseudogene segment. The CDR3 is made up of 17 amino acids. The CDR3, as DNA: TGTGCCAGCAGCAATCTCCCTAGCGGGGGGCCTGACTACGAGCAGTACTTC. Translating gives CASSNLPSGGPDYEQYF.

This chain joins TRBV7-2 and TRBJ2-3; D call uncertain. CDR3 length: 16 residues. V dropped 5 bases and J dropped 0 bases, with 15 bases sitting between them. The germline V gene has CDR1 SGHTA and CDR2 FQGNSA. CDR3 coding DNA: TGTGCCAGCAGCCTTTTTATTTCCTCTAGCACAGATACGCAGTATTTT. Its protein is CASSLFISSSTDTQYF. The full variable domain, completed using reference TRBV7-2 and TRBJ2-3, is GAGVSQSPSNKVTEKGKDVELRCDPISGHTALYWYRQSLGQGLEFLIYFQGNSAPDKSGLPSDRFSAERTGGSVSTLTIQRTQQEDSAVYLCASSLFISSSTDTQYFGPGTRLTVL.

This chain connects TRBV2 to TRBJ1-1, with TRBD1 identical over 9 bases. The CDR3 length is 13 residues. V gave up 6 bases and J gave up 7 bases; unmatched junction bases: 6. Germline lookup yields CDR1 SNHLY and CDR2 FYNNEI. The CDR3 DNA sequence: TGTGCCAGCAGGGAGACAGGGGGGAGTGAAGCTTTCTTT. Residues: CASRETGGSEAFF.

Written as DNA, the CDR3 is TGTGCCAGCAGCGTAGAATCAGGGGGCCTTTCACCCCTCCACTTT. This translates into CASSVESGGLSPLHF. V and J are TRBV9 and TRBJ1-6, with 8 bases matching TRBD1. This CDR3 contains 15 residues. Germline V gene data show CDR1 as SGDLS and CDR2 as YYNGEE. V lost 0 bases and J lost 9; bases outside the gene matches: 5.

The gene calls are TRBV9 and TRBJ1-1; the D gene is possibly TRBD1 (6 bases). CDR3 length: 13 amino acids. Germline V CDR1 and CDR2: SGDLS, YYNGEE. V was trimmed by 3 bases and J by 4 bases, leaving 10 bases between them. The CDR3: CASSGRTATEAFF. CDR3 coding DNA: TGTGCCAGCAGCGGACGGACAGCCACTGAAGCTTTCTTT. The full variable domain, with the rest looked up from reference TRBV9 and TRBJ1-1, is DSGVTQTPKHLITATGQRVTLRCSPRSGDLSVYWYQQSLDQGLQFLIQYYNGEERAKGNILERFSAQQFPDLHSELNLSSLELGDSALYFCASSGRTATEAFFGQGTRLTVV.

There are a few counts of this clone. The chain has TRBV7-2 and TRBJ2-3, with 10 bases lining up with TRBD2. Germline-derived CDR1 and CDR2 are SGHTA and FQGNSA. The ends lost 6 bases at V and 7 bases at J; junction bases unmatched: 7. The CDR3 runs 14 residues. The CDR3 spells CASSLSGGGNTQYF. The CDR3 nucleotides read TGTGCCAGCAGTTTAAGCGGGGGGGGGAATACGCAGTATTTT.

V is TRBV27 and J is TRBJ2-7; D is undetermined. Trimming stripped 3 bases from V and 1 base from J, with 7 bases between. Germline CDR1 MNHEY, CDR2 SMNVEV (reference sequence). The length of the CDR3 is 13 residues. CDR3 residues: CASSFRSSYEQYF. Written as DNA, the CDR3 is TGTGCCAGCAGTTTCCGTAGTTCCTACGAGCAGTACTTC.